This is a list of T cell receptor beta chains from one sample in a study of cytomegalovirus exposure and HLA in healthy donors. Using immunoSEQ multiplex PCR, the repertoire was profiled, and TCRdb retains in-frame clones only, with some absent. The sample has over 150,000 clones; 70% to 80% are singletons. The specimen sequenced was PBMCs. These receptors originate from a man younger than 40 in good health and CMV-seropositive. CDR3s include the opening cysteine and the closing phenylalanine or tryptophan. The D gene is left open where the match is weak. Only some rows state a clone size, as once, few, many or a class for expanded clones.

size,V,J,D,length,DNA,CDR3
-,TRBV5-1,TRBJ1-1,TRBD1,15,TGCGCCAGCAGCTCTGACAGGGGGCAAGGCACTGAAGCTTTCTTT,CASSSDRGQGTEAFF
-,TRBV5-8,TRBJ1-2,TRBD1,15,TGTGCCAGCGTATTCCGGGACAGGCTCAACTATGGCTACACCTTC,CASVFRDRLNYGYTF
-,TRBV6-6,TRBJ2-7,-,14,TGTGCCAGCAGTCCCCTGGACAGTATCTACGAGCAGTACTTC,CASSPLDSIYEQYF
-,TRBV4-2,TRBJ1-4,TRBD1,16,TGTGCCAGCAGCCAACCCCGGGACAGGGGGCGTGAAAAACTGTTTTTT,CASSQPRDRGREKLFF
few,TRBV11-2,TRBJ2-7,-,15,TGTGCCAGCAGCTTCCTGCTCGGTGGCTCCTACGAGCAGTACTTC,CASSFLLGGSYEQYF
-,TRBV7-2,TRBJ2-6,-,17,TGTGCCAGCAGCTTATCAGGTCCTACGGCGGGGGCCAACGTCCTGACTTTC,CASSLSGPTAGANVLTF
once,TRBV23-1,TRBJ2-7,-,15,TGCGCCAGCAGACCCCTTCCGGGAGCGAATGACGAGCAGTACTTC,CASRPLPGANDEQYF
few,TRBV6-4,TRBJ1-2,-,12,TGTGCCAGCAGTGACTCGCAGGGGAGCTACACCTTC,CASSDSQGSYTF
-,TRBV6-5,TRBJ1-1,-,14,TGTGCCAGCAGTTTATATTCGGGAAAACCTGAAGCTTTCTTT,CASSLYSGKPEAFF
-,TRBV5-4,TRBJ1-2,-,13,TGTGCCAGCAGCTTGGCCGGAGGATTGGGCTACACCTTC,CASSLAGGLGYTF
-,TRBV28,TRBJ2-7,TRBD2,14,TGTGCCAGCAGTTCCACTAGCGGGACGTACGAGCAGTACTTC,CASSSTSGTYEQYF
-,TRBV27,TRBJ1-3,-,15,TGTGCCAGCAGTTGGAACGGGGGCTCTGGAAACACCATATATTTT,CASSWNGGSGNTIYF
once,TRBV28,TRBJ2-7,TRBD2,16,TGTGCCAGCAGTTTGGTTGGAGCGGGAGGTTACTACGAGCAGTACTTC,CASSLVGAGGYYEQYF
-,TRBV2,TRBJ1-2,-,15,TGTGCCAGCAGTGAAACAGCCTCAACCCTTGATGGCTACACCTTC,CASSETASTLDGYTF
-,TRBV11-1,TRBJ2-3,TRBD2,15,TGTGCCAGCAGCTTAAGGGCGGGAGGCGTGGATACGCAGTATTTT,CASSLRAGGVDTQYF
-,TRBV4-3,TRBJ1-5,TRBD1,15,TGCGCCAGCAGCCGCCACAGGGGGAACAATCAGCCCCAGCATTTT,CASSRHRGNNQPQHF
-,TRBV5-4,TRBJ1-6,TRBD1,16,TGTGCCAGCAGCTCCCCGGGACAGACGAATAATTCACCCCTCCACTTT,CASSSPGQTNNSPLHF
-,TRBV2,TRBJ2-7,TRBD1,15,TGTGCCAGCAGTGCGGTCCAGAGGACAGGCGGAGAGCAGTACTTC,CASSAVQRTGGEQYF
-,TRBV7-3,TRBJ2-5,TRBD1,15,TGTGCCAGCAGCTTAGGAGGACAGGGGCAAGAGACCCAGTACTTC,CASSLGGQGQETQYF
-,TRBV19,TRBJ2-1,TRBD2,17,TGTGCCAGTAGCCCGACTAGCGGGAGGCGCTCCTACAATGAGCAGTTCTTC,CASSPTSGRRSYNEQFF
-,TRBV6-5,TRBJ2-7,-,13,TGTGCCAGCAGCCGAAGCGGCTATAGCGAGCAGTACTTC,CASSRSGYSEQYF
-,TRBV6-1,TRBJ2-7,-,13,TGTGCCAGCCGCGGAGGGGATTCCTACGAGCAGTACTTC,CASRGGDSYEQYF
once,TRBV9,TRBJ2-2,-,15,TGTGCCAGCAGCGTAGATTTCACAGAATCCGGGGAGCTGTTTTTT,CASSVDFTESGELFF
-,TRBV10-3,TRBJ1-6,-,15,TGTGCCATCAGTGAGTCGAAGGGGGAGAACTCACCCCTCCACTTT,CAISESKGENSPLHF
-,TRBV7-2,TRBJ2-7,TRBD1,14,TGTGCCAGCAGCTTAGGCCGGGACAGGGCAAAGCAGTACTTC,CASSLGRDRAKQYF
-,TRBV5-1,TRBJ2-1,-,13,TGCGCCAGCAGCTTGGCCAGAAACAATGAGCAGTTCTTC,CASSLARNNEQFF
-,TRBV7-2,TRBJ1-2,TRBD1,15,TGTGCCAGCAGCTTAGTTCACAGGGGCGACTATGGCTACACCTTC,CASSLVHRGDYGYTF
many,TRBV5-4,TRBJ1-2,TRBD1,16,TGTGCCAGCAGATCCGGGACAGGGGCCCTGCCGGGGGGCTACACCTTC,CASRSGTGALPGGYTF
-,TRBV4-2,TRBJ2-1,TRBD2,16,TGTGCCAGCAGCCAAGCGCTAGCGGCTTCCTACAATGAGCAGTTCTTC,CASSQALAASYNEQFF
-,TRBV10-1,TRBJ2-7,TRBD1,13,TGCGCCAGCAGCATGACAGGGGGCAACGAGCAGTACTTC,CASSMTGGNEQYF
-,TRBV5-4,TRBJ2-7,TRBD1,13,TGTGCCAGCAGCACGGGACAGCGATACGAGCAGTACTTC,CASSTGQRYEQYF
-,TRBV28,TRBJ2-1,-,12,TGTGCCAGCAGTCTCCGATACGGTGAGCAGTTCTTC,CASSLRYGEQFF
few,TRBV7-9,TRBJ2-2,TRBD2,13,TGTGCCAGCAGCGTGGGACTAGCCGGGGAGCTGTTTTTT,CASSVGLAGELFF
-,TRBV6-5,TRBJ1-5,-,13,TGTGCCAGCAGTTTTACAAGCAATCAGCCCCAGCATTTT,CASSFTSNQPQHF
-,TRBV7-3,TRBJ2-7,TRBD1,12,TGTGCCAGTGGACAGGGGGCCCACGAGCAGTACTTC,CASGQGAHEQYF
-,TRBV28,TRBJ2-7,-,16,TGTGCCAGCAATGACCCAGCGTTTACTACAACCTACGAGCAGTACTTC,CASNDPAFTTTYEQYF
-,TRBV5-1,TRBJ1-1,-,15,TGCGCCAGCAGCTTGGTAGTAGGGGTGGGCACTGAAGCTTTCTTT,CASSLVVGVGTEAFF
-,TRBV7-9,TRBJ1-2,TRBD1,15,TGTGCCAGCAGCTCCCACGACAGGGGGAACTATGGCTACACCTTC,CASSSHDRGNYGYTF
-,TRBV11-3,TRBJ2-2,TRBD1,16,TGTGCCAGCAGCCCCGCGGACAGGGGGGTGGCCGGGGAGCTGTTTTTT,CASSPADRGVAGELFF
-,TRBV28,TRBJ2-7,TRBD2,14,TGTGCCAGCAGTTTGGCATCTGCCGGGAGGGAGCAGTACTTC,CASSLASAGREQYF
-,TRBV6-5,TRBJ1-3,-,12,TGTGCCAGCAGTCCCCAAGGAAACACCATATATTTT,CASSPQGNTIYF
-,TRBV27,TRBJ1-5,TRBD1,17,TGTGCCAGCAGTCTCACAGGGGGGACTTATAGCAATCAGCCCCAGCATTTT,CASSLTGGTYSNQPQHF
once,TRBV5-1,TRBJ1-1,-,13,TGCGCCAGCAGCCTCAGTGGGGCCGTTGAAGCTTTCTTT,CASSLSGAVEAFF
-,TRBV6-5,TRBJ1-2,-,13,TGTGCCAGCAGTGGAGGCTCCGCCTATGGCTACACCTTC,CASSGGSAYGYTF
-,TRBV7-2,TRBJ2-1,-,11,TGTGCCAGCAGCTTACTCCGGGGGCAGTTCTTC,CASSLLRGQFF
-,TRBV9,TRBJ1-2,TRBD1,15,TGTGCCAGCAGCGTGGAACCGGGACAGGCGAACGGCTACACCTTC,CASSVEPGQANGYTF
-,TRBV4-1,TRBJ2-7,TRBD2,16,TGCGCCAGCAGCCAAGATCACGGGAGGGTCTCCTACGAGCAGTACTTC,CASSQDHGRVSYEQYF
-,TRBV2,TRBJ1-2,TRBD1,11,TGTGCCAGCAGGGGGACAGGGGAGGCCTCCTTC,CASRGTGEASF
-,TRBV6-5,TRBJ2-7,TRBD1,14,TGTGCCAGCAGCGAACAGGGGTTACTCTACGAGCAGTACTTC,CASSEQGLLYEQYF
-,TRBV5-4,TRBJ1-2,-,15,TGTGCCAGCAGCTTGGGGACTTATGAGGACTATGGCTACACCTTC,CASSLGTYEDYGYTF
few,TRBV6-1,TRBJ1-1,-,15,TGTGCCAGCAAACCCTTGACAGGACGGAACACTGAAGCTTTCTTT,CASKPLTGRNTEAFF
-,TRBV7-6,TRBJ1-2,-,15,TGTGCCAGCAGCTTAGCGGTAGGGGTGGCCTATGGCTACACCTTC,CASSLAVGVAYGYTF
-,TRBV27,TRBJ2-1,TRBD2,18,TGTGCCAGCAGTTTATGGTTGCGAGCGGGAGGGGTGGAGAATGAGCAGTTCTTC,CASSLWLRAGGVENEQFF
-,TRBV7-8,TRBJ1-6,-,15,TGTGCCAGCAGCTTAGATCCCCTGTTTAATTCACCCCTCCACTTT,CASSLDPLFNSPLHF
-,TRBV27,TRBJ2-1,-,13,TGTGCCAGCAGTTGGACTGGCAGCAATGAGCAGTTCTTC,CASSWTGSNEQFF
-,TRBV5-1,TRBJ2-7,TRBD1,14,TGCGCCAGCACGAGCCAGACAGGGACCTACGAGCAGTACTTC,CASTSQTGTYEQYF
-,TRBV10-3,TRBJ1-5,TRBD1,13,TGTGCCACCGTGGGGGACAGGGATCAGCCCCAGCATTTT,CATVGDRDQPQHF
-,TRBV2,TRBJ2-5,TRBD2,20,TGTGCCAGCCTCTCCCCTAGTTTAGAGCGGGGCAAACTCTTGGAAGAGACCCAGTACTTC,CASLSPSLERGKLLEETQYF
-,TRBV5-1,TRBJ2-3,TRBD2,15,TGCGCCAGCAGCTTGGGTGGACTAGAGGCAGATACGCAGTATTTT,CASSLGGLEADTQYF